This TCR beta chain was sequenced for a study of cytomegalovirus exposure and HLA in healthy donors. Germline CDR1 SGHTS, CDR2 YDEGEE. V was cut by 9 bases and J by 6 bases, with 12 bases left in between. CDR3 length equals 12 residues. These donors were members of the approximately 120-subject validation cohort, a group separate from the roughly 700-subject first cohort. Some clones are missing from TCRdb's copy, which holds only in-frame ones; the method was immunoSEQ multiplex PCR. The sample records some 160,000 clones, approximately 90% being singletons. To note about this clone: Its antigen is unidentified.

General study points: There were some public TCRs occurring in many donors, but most TCR sequences were rare.

The sequence derives from a man younger than 35 in good health and CMV-seronegative. The sequencing input was PBMCs. This sequence joins TRBV5-8 and TRBJ2-2; no clear D. The CDR3 spells CATRQIPGELFF. CDR3 DNA: TGTGCCACTCGACAAATTCCCGGGGAGCTGTTTTTT.